Shown below are 29 T cell receptor beta chains from a single sample sequenced in a study of blood T cell repertoires in COVID-19. Sequencing was performed with immunoSEQ multiplex PCR; in TCRdb, only in-frame clones are kept and a portion is missing. In the table there are 120,000 or so clones, approximately 90% of which are singletons. The sample consisted of peripheral blood. The receptors were sampled from a human donor in a cohort sampled during active COVID-19.

This chain connects TRBV7-9 to TRBJ2-2; possibly TRBD1 for D (6 bases). Germline V gene sequence: CDR1 SEHNR, CDR2 FQNEAQ (reference sequence). The CDR3 loop spans 15 amino acids. The V gene lost 4 bases and the J gene lost 4 bases, with 13 bases spanning the gap. The CDR3 loop is CASSSRQEVTGELFF. CDR3 bases: TGTGCCAGCAGCTCCAGACAGGAGGTCACCGGGGAGCTGTTTTTT.

The chain joins TRBV10-3 to TRBJ1-5; 7 bases line up with TRBD1. Trimming removed 2 bases from V and 6 bases from J; junction bases left unmatched: 10. Germline V gene data show CDR1 as ENHRY and CDR2 as SYGVKD. The CDR3 sequence is 16 residues long. The CDR3 DNA reads as TGTGCCATCAGTGAGAGGGGGCTCAGTCGGGGTCAGCCCCAGCATTTT. Amino acids: CAISERGLSRGQPQHF.

The chain uses TRBV9 and TRBJ2-3, with a weak D call TRBD2 (6 bases). The ends were cut back, 0 bases at V and 1 base at J, with 9 bases in the middle. Per the germline V gene, CDR1 is SGDLS and CDR2 is YYNGEE. The CDR3 totals 15 residues. DNA for the CDR3: TGTGCCAGCAGCGTAGGGTCGGGGGGCACAGATACGCAGTATTTT. This translates into CASSVGSGGTDTQYF.

The chain employs TRBV19 and TRBJ1-5; 9 bases fit TRBD1. The CDR3 totals 16 residues. The V gene end was trimmed by 3 bases and the J gene end by 4 bases; junction bases not matched to a gene: 7. Germline V gene data show CDR1 as LNHDA and CDR2 as SQIVND (reference sequence). The CDR3 sequence is CASSIGQGTPNQPQHF. The CDR3 bases are TGTGCCAGTAGTATTGGACAGGGGACCCCTAATCAGCCCCAGCATTTT.

V and J are TRBV6-2 or TRBV6-3 and TRBJ2-3; D might be TRBD1 (5 bases). Trimming pared 5 bases from V and 5 bases from J, leaving 17 bases between. Per the germline V gene, CDR1 is MNHEY and CDR2 is SVGEGT. The CDR3 length is 15 residues. The CDR3 loop reads CASSILQDIGDTQYF. CDR3 sequence (DNA): TGTGCCAGCAGTATACTCCAGGACATTGGAGATACGCAGTATTTT.

The chain couples TRBV20-1 to TRBJ2-3; D not resolved. The CDR3 contains 11 residues. Deletions cut 6 bases from V and 2 bases from J, with 6 bases between. The V gene's germline CDR1 is DFQATT and CDR2 SNEGSKA (reference sequence). This CDR3 is CSAYLTDTQYF. CDR3 DNA sequence: TGCAGTGCGTATCTCACAGATACGCAGTATTTT.

The CDR3 is CSVARNTGELFF. In DNA form, the CDR3 reads TGCAGCGTTGCTCGGAACACCGGGGAGCTGTTTTTT. The chain recombines TRBV29-1 with TRBJ2-2; D is undetermined. The V end lost 4 bases, the J end lost 1 base, and 4 bases lay between the germline ends. The CDR3 runs 12 residues. The germline V gene has CDR1 SQVTM and CDR2 ANQGSEA.

The J gene is TRBJ2-2, the V gene TRBV5-1; a weak D match, TRBD1 (6 bases). V lost 4 bases, J lost 2 bases, and 21 bases lay in between. Per the germline V gene, CDR1 is SGHRS and CDR2 is YFSETQ. The CDR3 has 18 residues. This CDR3 reads CASSSTTTGHSNTGELFF. The CDR3 bases are TGCGCCAGCAGCAGTACCACGACGGGACACTCTAACACCGGGGAGCTGTTTTTT.

CDR3 bases: TGTGCCAGCAGCTTGAACAGGGCGGCTGGAAACACCATATATTTT. Protein sequence: CASSLNRAAGNTIYF. The chain is built from TRBV11-2 and TRBJ1-3; D is possibly TRBD1 (6 bases). This CDR3 contains 15 residues. V lost 3 bases and J lost 2, with 11 bases in between. Germline CDR1 is SGHAT and CDR2 is FQNNGV.

V and J are TRBV5-6 and TRBJ2-3; 8 bases are a match to TRBD1. This CDR3 has 14 amino acids. Germline-derived CDR1 and CDR2 are SGHDT and YYEEEE. Trimming removed 4 bases from V and 5 bases from J; junction bases left unmatched: 6. The CDR3: CASSLTGAGDTQYF. CDR3 DNA sequence: TGTGCCAGCAGCCTGACAGGGGCGGGAGATACGCAGTATTTT.

In its sample, this clone was seen a few times. V and J are TRBV28 and TRBJ1-2; 9 nucleotides align to TRBD1. The junction had 3 bases not matched to a gene; V was cut back by 6 bases and J by 7 bases. The length of the CDR3 is 12 residues. Germline loops: CDR1 MDHEN, CDR2 SYDVKM. In DNA, the CDR3 is TGTGCCAGCAGACCGACAGGGGGTGGCTACACCTTC. The encoded protein is CASRPTGGGYTF.

This chain links TRBV5-4 with TRBJ2-3; D perhaps matches TRBD2 (6 bases). The V gene's germline CDR1 is SGHNT and CDR2 YYREEE (reference sequence). The CDR3 totals 16 residues. V was trimmed by 0 bases and J by 3 bases, leaving 14 bases between them. CDR3 sequence reads: CASSLDVVGGTDTQYF. For the CDR3, the DNA is TGTGCCAGCAGCTTGGATGTTGTGGGGGGAACAGATACGCAGTATTTT.

With respect to this clone: A junction end diverges from the germline sequence, so it may reflect a read error. The chain has TRBV13 and TRBJ2-7, with 7 positions matching TRBD2. The length of the CDR3 is 16 residues. Germline CDR1 is PRHDT and CDR2 is FYEKMQ (reference sequence). CDR3 sequence reads: CASSLGMGGVSSEQYF. The CDR3 DNA reads TGTGCCAGCAGCTTAGGCATGGGAGGGGTTTCCTCCGAGCAGTACTTC.

V gene TRBV28 combines with J gene TRBJ2-2; TRBD1 might be the D (6 bases). This CDR3 is 15 amino acids long. Germline V gene data show CDR1 as MDHEN and CDR2 as SYDVKM. Trimming cost V 4 bases and J 5 bases, with 14 bases left between them. CDR3 nucleotide sequence: TGTGCCAGCAGTTCCGGGACACCGTTAACCGGGGAGCTGTTTTTT. As protein: CASSSGTPLTGELFF.

The genes are TRBV10-2 and TRBJ2-5; TRBD2 might be the D (5 bases). V was cut by 6 bases and J by 5 bases, with 10 bases left in between. The CDR3 totals 12 residues. The germline V gene encodes CDR1 WSHSY and CDR2 SAAADI. The chain's CDR3 is CASSPGEETQYF. In DNA, the CDR3 is TGCGCCAGCAGCCCCGGGGAGGAGACCCAGTACTTC.

The V and J genes are TRBV28 and TRBJ2-2; D gene ambiguous. Looked up from germline, CDR1 is MDHEN and CDR2 is SYDVKM. The germline V and J ends were trimmed by 5 bases and 8 bases, with 6 bases remaining between them. This CDR3 is 11 amino acids long. The CDR3 sequence: CASSNRGELFF. The CDR3 DNA sequence: TGTGCCAGCAGTAACCGGGGGGAGCTGTTTTTT.

This sequence joins TRBV3-1 (or the pseudogene TRBV3-2) and TRBJ1-6; 10 bases line up with TRBD1. With 4 bases clipped from V and 7 bases from J, the junction kept 10 bases outside the gene matches. The CDR3 length is 17 residues. Looked up from germline, CDR1 is LGHDT and CDR2 is YNNKEL (reference sequence). CDR3 coding DNA: TGTGCCAGCAGCCGGGGGACAGGGGCTATAACGAATTCACCCCTCCACTTT. Translation: CASSRGTGAITNSPLHF.

The CDR3 sequence is CASSPRQGGSSEQFF. Written as DNA, the CDR3 is TGTGCCAGCAGTCCCAGACAGGGGGGTAGTTCTGAGCAGTTCTTC. The chain joins TRBV25-1 to TRBJ2-1; 9 nucleotides match TRBD1. This CDR3 spans 15 amino acids. J lost 9 bases, V lost 5 bases, and 11 bases had no gene match. CDR1 is MGHDK and CDR2 is SYGVNS in the germline V gene.

The rearrangement uses TRBV7-9 and TRBJ2-5; D possibly corresponds to TRBD2 (5 bases). Germline loops: CDR1 SEHNR, CDR2 FQNEAQ (reference sequence). V was shortened by 2 bases and J by 6 bases, with 13 bases between the two germline ends. CDR3 length: 14 amino acids. CDR3 nucleotides: TGTGCCAGCAGCTTAATCCTAGCTAGGAAGACCCAGTACTTC. Its translation: CASSLILARKTQYF. Full variable domain (rest looked up from reference TRBV7-9 and TRBJ2-5): DTGVSQNPRHKITKRGQNVTFRCDPISEHNRLYWYRQTLGQGPEFLTYFQNEAQLEKSRLLSDRFSAERPKGSFSTLEIQRTEQGDSAMYLCASSLILARKTQYFGPGTRLLVL.

This clone was recorded only once. The J gene is TRBJ1-2, the V gene TRBV20-1; 9 bases are shared with TRBD1. Germline CDR1 reads DFQATT; CDR2 reads SNEGSKA (reference sequence). This CDR3 contains 12 residues. V gave up 7 bases and J gave up 7 bases; unmatched junction bases: 7. CDR3 nucleotide sequence: TGCAGTGTTAGTGGGACAGGGCGTGGCTACACCTTC. Protein: CSVSGTGRGYTF.

The rearrangement uses TRBV12-3 or TRBV12-4 and TRBJ1-3, with D maybe TRBD1 (5 bases). This CDR3 region has 12 residues. V was shortened by 6 bases and J by 8 bases, with 11 bases between the two germline ends. CDR3 sequence reads: CASSLGGDTIYF. The CDR3 DNA reads TGTGCCAGCAGCCTGGGGGGAGACACCATATATTTT.

This clone showed up just once. This chain links TRBV4-1 with TRBJ1-2; tentatively, D is TRBD1 (5 bases). CDR3 length equals 14 residues. Between the trimmed V and J ends, which lost 3 bases and 4 bases, there was a span of 12 bases. The V gene's germline CDR1 is MGHRA and CDR2 YSYEKL. CDR3 sequence reads: CASSQRGSVYGYTF. CDR3 bases: TGCGCCAGCAGCCAGCGGGGGAGCGTCTATGGCTACACCTTC.

The chain employs TRBV25-1 and TRBJ1-2; TRBD1 agrees at 9 bases. The CDR3 is 14 amino acids. J gave up 1 base and V 8 bases, and 5 bases lay outside the gene matches. Germline loops: CDR1 MGHDK, CDR2 SYGVNS. The CDR3, as DNA: TGTGCCAGCGGGACAGGGCTAAATAACTATGGCTACACCTTC. As protein: CASGTGLNNYGYTF.

The chain has TRBV6-5 and TRBJ1-4, with D maybe TRBD1 (6 bases). Trimming shortened V by 5 bases and J by 1 base, and 11 bases separated the two germline ends. The CDR3 is 15 amino acids. Looked up from germline, CDR1 is MNHEY and CDR2 is SVGAGI. Here the CDR3 DNA reads TGTGCCAGCAGTCAGGACAGCGGAACTAATGAAAAACTGTTTTTT. It is translated as CASSQDSGTNEKLFF.

V and J are TRBV29-1 and TRBJ2-3, with 7 bases fitting TRBD2. The CDR3 runs 14 residues. The J segment lost 2 bases and the V segment lost 6 bases, leaving 8 bases of the junction unmatched. Germline V gene sequence: CDR1 SQVTM, CDR2 ANQGSEA. CDR3 in DNA: TGCAGCGTCTTGGGACTACACTTCACAGATACGCAGTATTTT. As protein: CSVLGLHFTDTQYF.

This clone was detected only a few times. The chain combines TRBV7-9 with TRBJ2-7, with 9 bases fitting TRBD2. The germline gives CDR1 SEHNR, CDR2 FQNEAQ (reference sequence). V lost 4 bases and J lost 4; bases outside the gene matches: 11. The CDR3 length is 16 residues. CDR3 sequence reads: CASSSPVSGSGYEQYF. The CDR3 DNA sequence: TGTGCCAGCAGCTCTCCAGTTAGCGGGAGTGGATACGAGCAGTACTTC.

The V gene is TRBV7-8, the J gene TRBJ2-7, with no clear D. Trimming shortened V by 2 bases and J by 3 bases, and 17 bases separated the two germline ends. This CDR3 region has 16 residues. Germline values: CDR1 SGHVS, CDR2 FQNEAQ. CDR3: CASSLMVPGEVYEQYF. The CDR3 DNA reads TGTGCCAGCAGCTTAATGGTCCCCGGAGAAGTCTACGAGCAGTACTTC. The complete variable domain, with remaining parts taken from reference TRBV7-8 and TRBJ2-7, reads GAGVSQSPRYKVAKRGQDVALRCDPISGHVSLFWYQQALGQGPEFLTYFQNEAQLDKSGLPSDRFFAERPEGSVSTLKIQRTQQEDSAVYLCASSLMVPGEVYEQYFGPGTRLTVT.

The rearrangement uses TRBV3-1 (or the pseudogene TRBV3-2) and TRBJ2-1; 7 positions match TRBD2. In germline, CDR1 is LGHDT, CDR2 YNNKEL (reference sequence). Losses at the gene ends were 0 bases for V and 0 bases for J; bases not matched to a gene: 5. This CDR3 comprises 17 residues. CDR3 residues: CASSQDLASGSYNEQFF. The CDR3 DNA sequence: TGTGCCAGCAGCCAAGATCTAGCTAGCGGCTCCTACAATGAGCAGTTCTTC.

V is TRBV6-5 and J is TRBJ1-2; tentative D call: TRBD1 (6 bases). The length of the CDR3 is 13 residues. CDR1 and CDR2 from the germline V gene are MNHEY and SVGAGI. The ends were cut back, 4 bases at V and 2 bases at J, with 8 bases in the middle. The DNA of the CDR3 is TGTGCCAGCAGTTCGGACAGCAACTATGGCTACACCTTC. This encodes CASSSDSNYGYTF.